The 3 T cell receptor beta chains presented below share a single source sample, sequenced in a study of vaccination effects on CD4 cells after COVID-19. No antigens are known for them. Sequencing used immunoSEQ multiplex PCR; TCRdb keeps in-frame clones, though not all of them. The sample includes around 19,000 clones, roughly 80% of them seen just once. Antigen-specific CD4+ T cells were expanded (with viral peptide pools) by the ViraFEST assay ahead of sequencing. CD4+ T cells were isolated after approximately 10 days of culture. This individual contracted SARS-CoV-2 between March and December 2020, as verified by PCR. Sequences were derived from CD4+ T cells from PBMCs cultured with a peptide pool, sampled before COVID-19 vaccination. These receptors were obtained from a human donor who had a prior SARS-CoV-2 infection.

The chain combines TRBV7-9 with TRBJ2-1, with a possible D match to TRBD1 (5 bases). The germline CDR1 and CDR2 sequences are SEHNR and FQNEAQ (reference sequence). The CDR3 runs 15 residues. Trimming left V 8 bases short and J 7 bases short, with 21 bases between. Here the CDR3 reads CASLPYGRVGNEQFF. The CDR3 nucleotides read TGTGCCAGCCTACCATATGGCAGGGTAGGGAATGAGCAGTTCTTC.

The sample holds a few counts of this clone. This chain joins TRBV7-8 and TRBJ1-6; D remains ambiguous. The CDR3 contains 15 residues. The V end lost 5 bases, the J end lost 6 bases, and 14 bases lay between the germline ends. Germline V gene lookup returns CDR1 SGHVS and CDR2 FQNEAQ. DNA of the CDR3: TGTGCCAGCAGCCGAGAGTGGGAAACTAATTCACCCCTCCACTTT. Its protein is CASSREWETNSPLHF.

The count of this clone is one. This chain connects TRBV6-5 to TRBJ1-2; D may be TRBD1 (6 bases). Between the trimmed V and J ends, which lost 6 bases and 6 bases, there was a span of 14 bases. The CDR3 consists of 13 residues. Germline V gives CDR1 MNHEY, CDR2 SVGAGI. As DNA, the CDR3 is TGTGCCAGCAGACTTGACAGGTGGCATGGCTACACCTTC. Amino acids: CASRLDRWHGYTF.